Listed here are 19 T cell receptor beta chains from one sample, sequenced in a study of response to subunit inactivated influenza vaccine. Each CDR3 protein gets one entry after TCRdb re-called the RT-PCR reads with MiXCR. The sample carries about 160,000 distinct CDR3 sequences, about 10% recorded once. This material consisted of CD8+ T cells sorted from PBMCs, taken 23 months after vaccination. These receptors all come from a man aged 50 to 69 who received an inactivated influenza vaccine.

This clonotype appeared many times. CDR3 sequence (DNA): TGTGCCAGCAGCTTACTAGGGACAGGGCCCGAGCAGTACTTC. This encodes CASSLLGTGPEQYF. The chain uses TRBV7-6 and TRBJ2-7, with TRBD1 identical over 9 bases. From germline, CDR1 is SGHVS and CDR2 FNYEAQ. With 2 bases clipped from V and 6 bases from J, the junction kept 5 bases outside the gene matches. The CDR3 loop spans 14 amino acids.

The chain has TRBV29-1 and TRBJ2-7, with TRBD1 matching 9 bases. The CDR3 totals 15 residues. J gave up 5 bases and V 1 base, and 9 bases lay outside the gene matches. CDR1 and CDR2 from the germline V gene are SQVTM and ANQGSEA. Here the CDR3 reads CSVEGGTGMVHEQYF. CDR3 coding DNA: TGCAGCGTTGAAGGCGGGACAGGGATGGTCCACGAGCAGTACTTC.

This clonotype appeared many times. J is TRBJ2-1 and V is TRBV6-5; D not certain. Deletions cut 5 bases from V and 2 bases from J, with 4 bases between. CDR3 length: 12 residues. Germline V CDR1 and CDR2: MNHEY, SVGAGI. This CDR3 is CASSRAYNEQFF. DNA of the CDR3: TGTGCCAGCAGTCGGGCCTACAATGAGCAGTTCTTC.

The chain couples TRBV7-9 to TRBJ1-4; D uncertain. The CDR3 has 14 amino acids. Trimming shortened V by 7 bases and J by 0 bases, and 9 bases separated the two germline ends. The germline V gene has CDR1 SEHNR and CDR2 FQNEAQ (reference sequence). This CDR3 is CASTKFATNEKLFF. The CDR3 coding sequence is TGTGCCAGCACCAAGTTTGCAACTAATGAAAAACTGTTTTTT.

This sequence joins TRBV7-9 and TRBJ1-5; D ambiguous. Trimming shortened V by 3 bases and J by 2 bases, and 8 bases separated the two germline ends. The CDR3 has 14 residues. The germline CDR1 and CDR2 sequences are SEHNR and FQNEAQ (reference sequence). This chain's CDR3 is CASSFGQGNQPQHF. CDR3 coding DNA: TGTGCCAGCAGCTTCGGTCAGGGCAATCAGCCCCAGCATTTT. Together with reference TRBV7-9 and TRBJ1-5, the CDR3 gives the full variable domain: DTGVSQNPRHKITKRGQNVTFRCDPISEHNRLYWYRQTLGQGPEFLTYFQNEAQLEKSRLLSDRFSAERPKGSFSTLEIQRTEQGDSAMYLCASSFGQGNQPQHFGDGTRLSIL.

This clonotype has a handful of counts. V usage is TRBV7-9 and J usage is TRBJ2-7, with D possibly being TRBD2 (5 bases). The V gene lost 2 bases and the J gene lost 12 bases, with 23 bases spanning the gap. CDR3 size: 15 residues. CDR1 is SEHNR and CDR2 is FQNEAQ in the germline V gene (reference sequence). The chain's CDR3 is CASSLPSLGPGGPYF. CDR3 bases: TGTGCCAGCAGCTTACCTTCCCTTGGACCCGGAGGACCGTACTTC.

This clonotype showed up just a few times. The chain links TRBV29-1 to TRBJ1-2; D may be TRBD1 (5 bases). The CDR3 length is 14 residues. Trimming shortened V by 5 bases and J by 4 bases, and 17 bases separated the two germline ends. Per germline, CDR1 SQVTM and CDR2 ANQGSEA. Here the CDR3 reads CSVPGDSQTYGYTF. CDR3 in DNA: TGCAGCGTTCCCGGAGACAGCCAAACCTATGGCTACACCTTC.

The rearrangement links TRBV6-5 to TRBJ1-6; D gene ambiguous. Germline V gene data show CDR1 as MNHEY and CDR2 as SVGAGI. V lost 1 base and J lost 10, with 14 bases in between. The CDR3 is made up of 15 amino acids. As DNA, the CDR3 is TGTGCCAGCAGTTACTTTGGCCAGGAAGGGTCACCCCTCCACTTT. Translation gives CASSYFGQEGSPLHF.

This clonotype has at least ten counts. The rearrangement joins TRBV4-2 to TRBJ1-6, with D possibly matching TRBD1 (5 bases). The CDR3 contains 15 residues. The germline gives CDR1 LGHNA, CDR2 YNFKEQ. The V gene lost 3 bases and the J gene lost 7 bases, with 13 bases spanning the gap. CDR3 in amino acids: CASSHPGRDNSPLHF. The CDR3 coding sequence is TGTGCCAGCAGCCATCCGGGGAGGGACAATTCACCCCTCCACTTT.

This clonotype has a count of ten or more. The CDR3 sequence: CASSPRLATEQYF. CDR3 in DNA: TGTGCCAGCAGCCCTAGACTAGCGACCGAGCAGTACTTC. The chain couples TRBV3-1 to TRBJ2-7; TRBD2 matches at 8 bases. V gave up 4 bases and J gave up 6 bases; unmatched junction bases: 5. The CDR3 spans 13 residues. The germline gives CDR1 LGHDT, CDR2 YNNKEL (reference sequence).

This clonotype was seen at least ten times. V is TRBV12-3 or TRBV12-4 and J is TRBJ1-5; D remains unclear. V lost 6 bases to trimming and J lost 6 bases, with 12 bases between them. The CDR3 is made up of 13 amino acids. The CDR3 nucleotides are TGTGCCAGCAGCCCCCCCGGGCTTCAGCCCCAGCATTTT. This sequence encodes CASSPPGLQPQHF.

The J gene is TRBJ1-2, the V gene TRBV27, with D unclear. The CDR3 loop spans 13 amino acids. Germline loops: CDR1 MNHEY, CDR2 SMNVEV (reference sequence). V lost 2 bases, J lost 7 bases, and 11 bases lay in between. CDR3 loop: CASSLQWGSGYTF. The CDR3 bases are TGTGCCAGCAGTTTACAGTGGGGAAGTGGCTACACCTTC.

Written as DNA, the CDR3 is TGTGCCAGCAGCTGGGACGGGCAGGGTTTTACAGATACGCAGTATTTT. Translated: CASSWDGQGFTDTQYF. This chain joins TRBV5-6 and TRBJ2-3; the D gene could be TRBD1 or TRBD2 (5 bases each). The CDR3 has 16 residues. Trimming took off 3 bases at V and 3 bases at J, with 17 bases between the two ends. Germline CDR1 is SGHDT and CDR2 is YYEEEE.

The genes are TRBV4-2 and TRBJ2-5; 9 bases agree with TRBD2. The V gene end was trimmed by 0 bases and the J gene end by 5 bases; junction bases not matched to a gene: 7. The CDR3 length is 16 residues. Germline CDR1 reads LGHNA; CDR2 reads YNFKEQ. CDR3 sequence: CASSQDMPSGVETQYF. The DNA for the CDR3 is TGTGCCAGCAGCCAAGATATGCCTAGCGGGGTGGAGACCCAGTACTTC.

This clonotype was seen a handful of times. The V call is TRBV12-3 or TRBV12-4, the J call TRBJ1-1; D is undetermined. Trimming took off 5 bases at V and 6 bases at J, with 13 bases between the two ends. There are 13 residues in the CDR3. This chain's CDR3 is CASSPSPGAEAFF. CDR3 DNA sequence: TGTGCCAGCAGTCCCAGTCCCGGGGCTGAAGCTTTCTTT.

The rearrangement uses TRBV11-2 and TRBJ2-5; D might be TRBD2 (5 bases). CDR1 is SGHAT, CDR2 FQNNGV, per germline. The germline V and J ends were trimmed by 0 bases and 2 bases, with 10 bases remaining between them. The CDR3 covers 15 residues. CDR3 coding DNA: TGTGCCAGCAGCTTAGAGGCTAGCCCACAAGAGACCCAGTACTTC. Translating it yields CASSLEASPQETQYF.

This clonotype was picked up many times. The genes are TRBV12-3 or TRBV12-4 and TRBJ2-7; no reliable D call. The CDR3 consists of 13 residues. V lost 5 bases and J lost 4, with 12 bases in between. CDR3 residues: CASSPSSEYEQYF. The CDR3, as DNA: TGTGCCAGCAGTCCCTCGTCCGAGTACGAGCAGTACTTC.

The chain combines TRBV27 with TRBJ2-5; TRBD2 aligns across 7 bases. The germline V gene encodes CDR1 MNHEY and CDR2 SMNVEV (reference sequence). The CDR3 contains 15 residues. V trimming: 2 bases; J trimming: 2 bases; junction bases outside the gene matches: 5. For the CDR3, the DNA is TGTGCCAGCAGTTTAAAGGAGCGGGGACAAGAGACCCAGTACTTC. This codes for CASSLKERGQETQYF.

This clonotype showed up just a few times. The chain carries TRBV20-1 and TRBJ2-1, with D unresolved. The CDR3 has 15 amino acids. The germline V gene encodes CDR1 DFQATT and CDR2 SNEGSKA (reference sequence). V was cut by 3 bases and J by 7 bases, with 19 bases left in between. CDR3 nucleotide sequence: TGCAGTGCTAGGGCATTTCGGACCCCGTGGAATGAGCAGTTCTTC. Translating it yields CSARAFRTPWNEQFF.